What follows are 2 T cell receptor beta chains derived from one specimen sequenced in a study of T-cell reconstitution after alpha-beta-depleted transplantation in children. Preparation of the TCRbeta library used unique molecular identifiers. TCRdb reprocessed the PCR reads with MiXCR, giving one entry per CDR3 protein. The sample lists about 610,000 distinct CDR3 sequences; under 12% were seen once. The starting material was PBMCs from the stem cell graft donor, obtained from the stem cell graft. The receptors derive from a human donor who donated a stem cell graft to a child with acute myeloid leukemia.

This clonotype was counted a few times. The CDR3 spells CASSYGATGGEQFF. Written as DNA, the CDR3 is TGTGCCAGCAGTTACGGCGCGACAGGGGGTGAGCAGTTCTTC. The J gene is TRBJ2-1, the V gene TRBV6-2 or TRBV6-3; 9 bases are shared with TRBD1. The CDR3 is 14 amino acids. Germline loops: CDR1 MNHEY, CDR2 SVGEGT. J was trimmed by 9 bases and V by 2 bases; bases with no gene match: 5.

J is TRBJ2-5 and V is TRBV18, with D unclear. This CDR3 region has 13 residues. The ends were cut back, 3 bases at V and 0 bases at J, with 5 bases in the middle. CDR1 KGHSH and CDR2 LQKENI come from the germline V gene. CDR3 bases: TGTGCCAGCTCACCTACTTACCAAGAGACCCAGTACTTC. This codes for CASSPTYQETQYF.